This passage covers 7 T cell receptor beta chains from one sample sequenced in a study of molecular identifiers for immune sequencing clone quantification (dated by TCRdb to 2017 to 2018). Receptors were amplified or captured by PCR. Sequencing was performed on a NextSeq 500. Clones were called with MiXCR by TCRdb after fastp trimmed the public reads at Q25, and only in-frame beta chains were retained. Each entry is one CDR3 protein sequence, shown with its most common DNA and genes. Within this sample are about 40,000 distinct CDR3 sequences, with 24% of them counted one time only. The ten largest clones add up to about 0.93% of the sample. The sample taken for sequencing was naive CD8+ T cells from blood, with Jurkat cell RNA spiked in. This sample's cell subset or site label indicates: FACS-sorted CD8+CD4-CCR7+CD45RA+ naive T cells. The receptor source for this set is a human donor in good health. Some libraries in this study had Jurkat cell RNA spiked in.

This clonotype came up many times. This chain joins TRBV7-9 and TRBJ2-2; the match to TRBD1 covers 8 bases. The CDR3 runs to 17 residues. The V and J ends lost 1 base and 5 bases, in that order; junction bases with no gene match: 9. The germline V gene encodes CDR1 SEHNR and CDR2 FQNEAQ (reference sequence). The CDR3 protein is CASSLELRTGSTGELFF. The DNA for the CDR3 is TGTGCCAGCAGCTTAGAACTTCGGACAGGGAGTACCGGGGAGCTGTTTTTT.

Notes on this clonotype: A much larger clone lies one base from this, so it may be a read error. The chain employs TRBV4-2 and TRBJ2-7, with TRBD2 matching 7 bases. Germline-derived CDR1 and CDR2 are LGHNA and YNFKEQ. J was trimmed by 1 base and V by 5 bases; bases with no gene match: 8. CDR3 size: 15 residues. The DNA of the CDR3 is TGTGCCAGCAGCGGGGAGCTAGCGGTGTCCTACGAGCAGTACTTC. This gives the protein CASSGELAVSYEQYF.

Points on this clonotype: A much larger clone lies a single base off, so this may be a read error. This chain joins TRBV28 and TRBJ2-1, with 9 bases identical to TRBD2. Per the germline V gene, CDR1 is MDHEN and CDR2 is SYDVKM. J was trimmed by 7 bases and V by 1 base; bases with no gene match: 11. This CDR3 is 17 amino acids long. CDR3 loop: CASSLFALAGRGNEQFF. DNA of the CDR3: TGTGCCAGCAGTTTATTCGCCCTAGCGGGAAGGGGGAATGAGCAGTTCTTC.

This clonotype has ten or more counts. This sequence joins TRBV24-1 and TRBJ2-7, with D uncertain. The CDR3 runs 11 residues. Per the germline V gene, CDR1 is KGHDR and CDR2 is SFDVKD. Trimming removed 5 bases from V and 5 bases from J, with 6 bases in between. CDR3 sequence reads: CATSARNEQYF. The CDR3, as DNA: TGTGCCACCAGTGCAAGAAACGAGCAGTACTTC.

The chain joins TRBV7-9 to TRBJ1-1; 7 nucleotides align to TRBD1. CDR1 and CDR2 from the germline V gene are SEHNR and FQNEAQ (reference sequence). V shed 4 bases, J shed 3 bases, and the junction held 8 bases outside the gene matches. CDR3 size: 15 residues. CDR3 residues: CASSSTGKAYTEAFF. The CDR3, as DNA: TGTGCCAGCAGCTCGACAGGGAAGGCGTACACTGAAGCTTTCTTT.

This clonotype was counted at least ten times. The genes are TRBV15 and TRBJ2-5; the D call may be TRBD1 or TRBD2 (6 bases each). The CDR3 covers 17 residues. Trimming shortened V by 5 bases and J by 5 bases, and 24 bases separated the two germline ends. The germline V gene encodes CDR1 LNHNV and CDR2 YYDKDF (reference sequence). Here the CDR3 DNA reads TGTGCCACCAGCCTAAGGGGGGCTAGAGGGGGAGATGAGACCCAGTACTTC. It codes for CATSLRGARGGDETQYF.

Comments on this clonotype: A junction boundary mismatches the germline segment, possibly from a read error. The CDR3 is CASRPEGLAKTLQSF. The CDR3 DNA sequence: TGTGCCAGCAGACCAGAGGGCCTAGCCAAAACCCTTCAGTCCTTC. The V gene is TRBV12-3 or TRBV12-4, the J gene TRBJ2-4; D might be TRBD2 (5 bases). The CDR3 extends over 15 amino acids.